One sample yielded the 22 T cell receptor beta chains listed below, sequenced in a study of T cell repertoires in cytomegalovirus infection. In TCRdb, the reads were re-called with MiXCR into one record per CDR3 protein. The sample carries 680,000 or so distinct CDR3 sequences, approximately 34% recorded once. The sample comprised PBMCs. These receptors all come from a human donor in good health (CMV status not recorded). Some clones in this sample may be carry-over from other donors' samples.

The rearrangement joins TRBV12-3 or TRBV12-4 to TRBJ2-1; the match to TRBD2 covers 12 bases. This CDR3 spans 14 amino acids. J gave up 12 bases and V 10 bases, and 13 bases lay outside the gene matches. DNA of the CDR3: TGTGCCATCAGACTAGCGGGAGCAGGGTTGGGGCAGTTCTTC. Translating gives CAIRLAGAGLGQFF.

This clonotype occurred many times. This chain connects TRBV7-8 to TRBJ1-5, with a weak D call TRBD1 (6 bases). Between the trimmed V and J ends, which lost 3 bases and 0 bases, there was a span of 18 bases. Germline V gene sequence: CDR1 SGHVS, CDR2 FQNEAQ. The CDR3 totals 18 residues. CDR3 sequence reads: CASSFLPKQGNSNQPQHF. CDR3 nucleotide sequence: TGTGCCAGCAGCTTCCTCCCGAAACAGGGAAATAGCAATCAGCCCCAGCATTTT.

As concerns this clonotype: This CDR3 is missing its conserved last phenylalanine or tryptophan, likely due to a read error. This chain uses TRBV20-1 with TRBJ1-2; unclear D gene. The CDR3 extends over 16 amino acids. Germline V gene data show CDR1 as DFQATT and CDR2 as SNEGSKA (reference sequence). The chain's CDR3 is CQTHDQPGISIYGYTL. The CDR3 coding sequence is TGCCAGACCCATGACCAACCGGGGATTTCCATCTATGGCTACACCTTA.

Only a few counts were recorded for this clonotype. The V gene is TRBV7-9, the J gene TRBJ2-1; no reliable D call. This CDR3 has 14 residues. V was trimmed by 3 bases and J by 7 bases, leaving 13 bases between them. The germline CDR1 and CDR2 sequences are SEHNR and FQNEAQ (reference sequence). The CDR3 DNA reads TGTGCCAGCAGCTTTCGTGTCAGGCCTAATGAGCAGTTCTTC. It codes for CASSFRVRPNEQFF.

V usage is TRBV20-1 and J usage is TRBJ1-1; no clear D gene. CDR1 DFQATT and CDR2 SNEGSKA come from the germline V gene (reference sequence). The CDR3 consists of 14 residues. Trimming took off 5 bases at V and 2 bases at J, with 15 bases between the two ends. CDR3: CSAPAGGANTEAFF. The CDR3, as DNA: TGCAGTGCTCCGGCGGGAGGTGCCAACACTGAAGCTTTCTTT.

This chain uses TRBV12-3 or TRBV12-4 with TRBJ1-2, with a weak D call TRBD1 (6 bases). The CDR3 is 12 amino acids. V lost 5 bases to trimming and J lost 6 bases, with 10 bases between them. The CDR3: CASSTGFDGYTF. CDR3 DNA: TGTGCCAGCAGTACAGGGTTCGATGGCTACACCTTC.

This clonotype has more than one count but fewer than ten. The chain links TRBV29-1 to TRBJ2-3; no definite D call. Germline CDR1 reads SQVTM; CDR2 reads ANQGSEA. The V gene lost 3 bases and the J gene lost 2 bases, with 12 bases spanning the gap. The CDR3 is made up of 14 amino acids. The CDR3 protein is CSVDIRTITDTQYF. The DNA for the CDR3 is TGCAGCGTTGATATCCGGACCATCACAGATACGCAGTATTTT.

With regard to this clonotype: This may be a read error, as it is one base from a much larger clone. The V and J genes are TRBV7-6 and TRBJ2-5, with 7 bases fitting TRBD2. There are 15 residues in the CDR3. In germline, CDR1 is SGHVS, CDR2 FNYEAQ. Trimming removed 1 base from V and 0 bases from J; junction bases left unmatched: 2. CDR3 nucleotides: TGTGCCAGCAGCTTAGGGGGACTACACCAAGAGACCCAGTACTTC. Translated, it gives CASSLGGLHQETQYF.

The chain employs TRBV5-1 and TRBJ2-3, with D maybe TRBD2 (5 bases). The CDR3 spans 14 residues. In germline, CDR1 is SGHRS, CDR2 YFSETQ. V was clipped by 6 bases and J by 2 bases, with 13 bases between them. The CDR3 nucleotides are TGCGCCAGCAAGAGGGTTACGGCCACAGATACGCAGTATTTT. Residues: CASKRVTATDTQYF.

This clonotype was counted only a few times. This sequence joins TRBV7-9 and TRBJ1-1; D remains ambiguous. V lost 0 bases, J lost 3 bases, and 14 bases lay in between. The CDR3 length is 16 residues. Germline V gene data show CDR1 as SEHNR and CDR2 as FQNEAQ (reference sequence). The CDR3 loop is CASSLARGFGYTEAFF. The CDR3 bases are TGTGCCAGCAGCTTAGCAAGAGGGTTTGGATACACTGAAGCTTTCTTT.

CDR3 in DNA: TGCGCCAGCAGTAAACCACCAGGAACTAGCGGGGGTCATGAGCAGTTCTTC. Its translation is CASSKPPGTSGGHEQFF. The J gene is TRBJ2-1, the V gene TRBV4-1, with 11 positions matching TRBD2. The CDR3 covers 17 residues. With 6 bases clipped from V and 8 bases from J, the junction kept 15 bases outside the gene matches. Germline V gives CDR1 MGHRA, CDR2 YSYEKL.

V usage is TRBV19 and J usage is TRBJ2-7; D ambiguous. CDR3 length: 15 amino acids. Deletions cut 1 base from V and 1 base from J, with 11 bases between. CDR1 is LNHDA, CDR2 SQIVND, per germline (reference sequence). CDR3 loop: CASSIVVGVSYEQYF. The DNA for the CDR3 is TGTGCCAGTAGTATAGTAGTCGGCGTGTCCTACGAGCAGTACTTC.

The rearrangement joins TRBV3-1 to TRBJ1-6, with D possibly being TRBD1 (5 bases). The V gene lost 0 bases and the J gene lost 8 bases, with 20 bases spanning the gap. The CDR3 spans 18 residues. The germline V gene has CDR1 LGHDT and CDR2 YNNKEL (reference sequence). CDR3 sequence reads: CASSQDIRRGFLDSPLHF. The CDR3 bases are TGTGCCAGCAGCCAAGATATTAGGAGGGGATTTCTTGATTCACCCCTCCACTTT.

This clonotype has a handful of counts. The chain uses TRBV5-5 and TRBJ2-7; D is unclear. Germline V lookup: CDR1 SGHKS, CDR2 YYEKEE (reference sequence). The V end was cut by 0 bases, the J end by 4 bases, with 11 bases between. The CDR3 runs to 14 residues. The CDR3 DNA reads TGTGCCAGCAGCTTGGGACGGCAGATTTACGAGCAGTACTTC. Protein product: CASSLGRQIYEQYF.

The chain carries TRBV2 and TRBJ1-4, with 8 bases fitting TRBD1. The germline V gene has CDR1 SNHLY and CDR2 FYNNEI. J was trimmed by 5 bases and V by 6 bases; bases with no gene match: 2. CDR3 length: 13 amino acids. The DNA for the CDR3 is TGTGCCAGCAGCGGACAGGGAAATGAAAAACTGTTTTTT. This encodes CASSGQGNEKLFF.

Many counts were recorded for this clonotype. The rearrangement joins TRBV11-2 to TRBJ2-4; 8 positions match TRBD1. V shed 7 bases and J 6 bases; nucleotides not matched to a gene: 5. Per germline, CDR1 SGHAT and CDR2 FQNNGV. This CDR3 has 13 residues. The CDR3 here is CASMATGVNIQYF. The CDR3 nucleotides are TGTGCCAGCATGGCGACAGGGGTAAACATTCAGTACTTC.

This clonotype was detected only a few times. The chain is built from TRBV14 and TRBJ1-2; the match to TRBD1 covers 9 bases. V lost 0 bases to trimming and J lost 13 bases; unmatched junction nucleotides: 9. The CDR3 has 14 residues. Germline-derived CDR1 and CDR2 are SGHDN and FVKESK. CDR3 protein: CASSQEWNRGPRTF. For the CDR3, the DNA is TGTGCCAGCAGCCAAGAATGGAACAGGGGGCCTCGCACCTTC.

There are a few counts of this clonotype. The chain joins TRBV7-9 to TRBJ2-7; either TRBD1 or TRBD2 may supply D (6 bases each). V lost 5 bases, J lost 4 bases, and 15 bases lay in between. The CDR3 sequence is 14 residues long. The germline V gene has CDR1 SEHNR and CDR2 FQNEAQ (reference sequence). The CDR3 nucleotides read TGTGCCAGCAGCCCACTACGGGGGCCGTACGAGCAGTACTTC. Protein sequence: CASSPLRGPYEQYF.

The chain has TRBV7-2 and TRBJ1-1; 8 nucleotides agree with TRBD1. V lost 5 bases to trimming and J lost 6 bases; unmatched junction nucleotides: 8. The CDR3 has 14 amino acids. Germline-derived CDR1 and CDR2 are SGHTA and FQGNSA. DNA of the CDR3: TGTGCCAGCAGCAGGGACAGGCAGGGGTCTGAAGCTTTCTTT. It encodes CASSRDRQGSEAFF.

This chain uses TRBV28 with TRBJ1-4; 7 bases fit TRBD1. CDR1 MDHEN and CDR2 SYDVKM come from the germline V gene. CDR3 size: 16 residues. Germline trimming cut 3 bases from V and 5 bases from J; bases unmatched to any gene: 9. The CDR3 here is CASSFKQGMGNEKLFF. Written as DNA, the CDR3 is TGTGCCAGCAGTTTCAAACAGGGGATGGGAAATGAAAAACTGTTTTTT.

This clonotype was found a few times. The rearrangement joins TRBV19 to TRBJ1-2; 8 nucleotides line up with TRBD1. Germline CDR1 reads LNHDA; CDR2 reads SQIVND (reference sequence). V lost 6 bases to trimming and J lost 7 bases; unmatched junction nucleotides: 13. The CDR3 sequence is 15 residues long. The DNA of the CDR3 is TGTGCCAGTAGCCAACCGACTCGGACAGGGCTTGGCTACACCTTC. Amino acids: CASSQPTRTGLGYTF.

A few counts support this clonotype. The genes are TRBV7-2 and TRBJ2-1; no clear D gene. The CDR3 extends over 15 amino acids. Germline V gene data show CDR1 as SGHTA and CDR2 as FQGNSA. Trimming removed 1 base from V and 4 bases from J, with 11 bases in between. The DNA of the CDR3 is TGTGCCAGCAGCTTAGAGATGGAAGCTTACAATGAGCAGTTCTTC. It is translated as CASSLEMEAYNEQFF.